Following are 21 T cell receptor beta chains from one sample sequenced in a study of T cells in Graves' hyperthyroidism and ophthalmopathy. Amplified TCR beta CDR3 regions came from RNA transcripts. Researchers ran a first-round RT-PCR on the TCR CDR3 using the HTBI primer set. TCRdb used MiXCR to reprocess the multiplex PCR reads, holding one entry per CDR3 protein. In the table there are 500,000 to 650,000 distinct CDR3 sequences, just under 20% of which are singletons. Sequenced input: blood. These receptors all stem from a man in his forties with Graves' ophthalmopathy.

This clonotype was found many times. The chain has TRBV7-3 and TRBJ1-1, with a possible D match to TRBD1 (5 bases). The CDR3 runs to 14 residues. Trimming removed 4 bases from V and 3 bases from J, with 12 bases in between. The germline gives CDR1 SGHTA, CDR2 FQGTGA. The DNA of the CDR3 is TGTGCCAGCAGCTCTAGGGGAGAGGACACTGAAGCTTTCTTT. It yields the protein CASSSRGEDTEAFF.

This clonotype was recorded many times. The DNA of the CDR3 is TGTGCCTGGAGCTTTGGGACAGGACATGGCTACACCTTC. As protein: CAWSFGTGHGYTF. The chain joins TRBV30 to TRBJ1-2; 8 bases are a match to TRBD1. Germline V lookup: CDR1 GTSNPN, CDR2 SVGIG (reference sequence). The CDR3 totals 13 residues. Germline trimming cut 3 bases from V and 6 bases from J; bases unmatched to any gene: 6.

V gene TRBV3-1 combines with J gene TRBJ2-1; tentatively, D is TRBD2 (6 bases). V dropped 6 bases and J dropped 5 bases, with 20 bases sitting between them. Germline loops: CDR1 LGHDT, CDR2 YNNKEL (reference sequence). This CDR3 is 16 amino acids long. The CDR3 DNA sequence: TGTGCCAGCAGGAAAGAGGGGACTGGCCTTAACAATGAGCAGTTCTTC. Its protein is CASRKEGTGLNNEQFF.

This clonotype was seen a few times. The genes are TRBV7-8 and TRBJ2-2; D perhaps matches TRBD2 (6 bases). Looked up from germline, CDR1 is SGHVS and CDR2 is FQNEAQ. Trimming removed 4 bases at V and 6 bases at J, with 15 bases between. This CDR3 is built from 15 residues. The CDR3 bases are TGTGCCAGCAGCTCGATTCCTAGCGACCCCGGGGAGCTGTTTTTT. Protein: CASSSIPSDPGELFF. Full variable domain (missing parts from reference TRBV7-8 and TRBJ2-2): GAGVSQSPRYKVAKRGQDVALRCDPISGHVSLFWYQQALGQGPEFLTYFQNEAQLDKSGLPSDRFFAERPEGSVSTLKIQRTQQEDSAVYLCASSSIPSDPGELFFGEGSRLTVL.

This clonotype showed up just a few times. This rearrangement joins TRBV2 to TRBJ1-4; the D is unclear. The V gene's germline CDR1 is SNHLY and CDR2 FYNNEI. Trimming cost V 8 bases and J 0 bases, with 10 bases left between them. The CDR3 covers 14 residues. The CDR3, as DNA: TGTGCCAGCCGCTTGGTTGCAACTAATGAAAAACTGTTTTTT. This codes for CASRLVATNEKLFF.

This clonotype has just a few counts. The J gene is TRBJ1-1, the V gene TRBV29-1, with D tentatively TRBD1 (5 bases). With 2 bases removed from V and 2 bases from J, the gap between germline ends came to 9 bases. CDR1 and CDR2 (germline): SQVTM, ANQGSEA. The CDR3 loop spans 13 amino acids. CDR3 nucleotides: TGCAGCGTTGAACGGCAGGGAAACACTGAAGCTTTCTTT. Translated, it gives CSVERQGNTEAFF.

The J gene is TRBJ2-1, the V gene TRBV20-1; TRBD2 matches 11 bases. The germline V gene has CDR1 DFQATT and CDR2 SNEGSKA (reference sequence). The CDR3 is made up of 13 amino acids. Trimming cost V 5 bases and J 8 bases; bases outside gene matches: 5. CDR3 coding DNA: TGCAGTGCTGCTAGCGGGAGGTTCGATGAGCAGTTCTTC. It specifies CSAASGRFDEQFF.

This chain joins TRBV10-3 and TRBJ1-2; D is perhaps TRBD1 (5 bases). Germline assignment: CDR1 ENHRY and CDR2 SYGVKD. This CDR3 has 17 amino acids. V lost 0 bases, J lost 8 bases, and 22 bases lay in between. The CDR3 here is CAISESGAGGTFRGYTF. CDR3 DNA sequence: TGTGCCATCAGTGAGTCTGGTGCAGGTGGGACCTTTCGGGGCTACACCTTC.

This clonotype appeared once. The V call is TRBV10-1, the J call TRBJ2-7; D may match TRBD1 or TRBD2 (5 bases each). CDR3 length equals 14 residues. The V end lost 0 bases, the J end lost 7 bases, and 13 bases lay between the germline ends. In germline, CDR1 is WNHNN, CDR2 SYGVQD (reference sequence). CDR3 nucleotides: TGCGCCAGCAGTGAGTCGACAGCCGGGGAAGAGCAGTACTTC. This codes for CASSESTAGEEQYF.

There are many counts of this clonotype. CDR3 bases: TGTGCCAGCAGCACAACAGGGGGTCAGCCCCAGCATTTT. Encoded protein: CASSTTGGQPQHF. The chain is built from TRBV11-2 and TRBJ1-5; 8 bases agree with TRBD1. The CDR3 is 13 amino acids. Trimming removed 5 bases from V and 6 bases from J; junction bases left unmatched: 3. Per germline, CDR1 SGHAT and CDR2 FQNNGV.

In regard to this clonotype: The conserved phenylalanine or tryptophan normally closing the CDR3 is absent here, so this likely arose from a read error. The chain uses TRBV20-1 and TRBJ2-5; 8 nucleotides line up with TRBD1. The CDR3 extends over 16 amino acids. Germline loops: CDR1 DFQATT, CDR2 SNEGSKA (reference sequence). Unmatched junction bases numbered 8, after V lost 1 base and J lost 1 base. The DNA of the CDR3 is TGCAGTGCTAGAGCCCCTGACAGGGGAGGCCAAGAGACCCAGTACTCC. Translated: CSARAPDRGGQETQYS.

This clonotype was recorded many times. This chain joins TRBV7-3 and TRBJ2-1; D gene ambiguous. The length of the CDR3 is 12 residues. Deletions cut 2 bases from V and 8 bases from J, with 7 bases between. The germline CDR1 and CDR2 sequences are SGHTA and FQGTGA. The CDR3 loop reads CASSLGLHEQFF. CDR3 DNA: TGTGCCAGCAGCTTAGGTCTGCATGAGCAGTTCTTC.

The chain combines TRBV15 with TRBJ1-2; 8 bases are a match to TRBD1. J lost 2 bases, V lost 4 bases, and 15 bases had no gene match. This CDR3 region has 18 residues. Germline V gene data show CDR1 as LNHNV and CDR2 as YYDKDF (reference sequence). In DNA form, the CDR3 reads TGTGCCACCAGCACAGAGGATGAATGGACAGGGACCAACTATGGCTACACCTTC. It yields the protein CATSTEDEWTGTNYGYTF.

The table lists this clonotype with many counts. V is TRBV11-2 and J is TRBJ2-5; 14 bases line up with TRBD2. This CDR3 has 17 amino acids. J was trimmed by 0 bases and V by 1 base; bases with no gene match: 1. Germline CDR1 reads SGHAT; CDR2 reads FQNNGV. The CDR3 bases are TGTGCCAGCAGCTTAGGACTAGCGGGAGGGTACCAAGAGACCCAGTACTTC. Translating gives CASSLGLAGGYQETQYF.

V and J are TRBV3-1 and TRBJ2-1, with 11 bases aligning to TRBD1. CDR3 length equals 16 residues. CDR1 is LGHDT, CDR2 YNNKEL, per germline (reference sequence). After removal of 4 bases from V and 6 bases from J, the junction contained 8 bases not matched to a gene. The CDR3 nucleotides read TGTGCCAGCAGCCCGAACGGACAGGGGGCGATCAATGAGCAGTTCTTC. Translated: CASSPNGQGAINEQFF.

The chain has TRBV12-5 and TRBJ1-1; D is undetermined. There are 13 residues in the CDR3. V was pared by 1 base and J by 1 base, with 4 bases between. CDR1 and CDR2 from the germline V gene are LGHNT and FRNRAP. The CDR3 nucleotides are TGTGCTAGTGGTTTGGACGGGAACACTGAAGCTTTCTTT. Amino acids: CASGLDGNTEAFF.

This clonotype was counted many times. The chain links TRBV5-1 to TRBJ2-7; the match to TRBD1 covers 7 bases. The CDR3 contains 15 residues. The germline gives CDR1 SGHRS, CDR2 YFSETQ. With 4 bases clipped from V and 2 bases from J, the junction kept 9 bases outside the gene matches. The CDR3 region has the DNA TGCGCCAGCAGCCCCGCCGGGACAGCAACCTACGAGCAGTACTTC. This sequence encodes CASSPAGTATYEQYF. The full variable domain, with the rest looked up from reference TRBV5-1 and TRBJ2-7, is KAGVTQTPRYLIKTRGQQVTLSCSPISGHRSVSWYQQTPGQGLQFLFEYFSETQRNKGNFPGRFSGRQFSNSRSEMNVSTLELGDSALYLCASSPAGTATYEQYFGPGTRLTVT.

This clonotype was detected ten times or more. The genes are TRBV12-3 or TRBV12-4 and TRBJ1-6; 8 positions match TRBD1. Trimming at V came to 6 bases and at J to 10 bases, leaving 11 bases not matched to a gene. This CDR3 has 15 amino acids. The CDR3 coding sequence is TGTGCCAGCAGATCAACGGACAGGGTGGGGTCACCCCTCCACTTT. It yields the protein CASRSTDRVGSPLHF.

There are a few counts of this clonotype. The chain recombines TRBV5-6 with TRBJ2-7; D is unresolved. The CDR3 loop spans 12 amino acids. The germline gives CDR1 SGHDT, CDR2 YYEEEE. With 1 base removed from V and 7 bases from J, the gap between germline ends came to 9 bases. The CDR3 nucleotides are TGTGCCAGCAGCTTGAGGGCACGGGAGCAGTACTTC. Translating gives CASSLRAREQYF.

This rearrangement joins TRBV7-2 to TRBJ1-3; TRBD1 might be the D (5 bases). There are 14 residues in the CDR3. V lost 4 bases, J lost 4 bases, and 11 bases lay in between. Germline-derived CDR1 and CDR2 are SGHTA and FQGNSA. CDR3 protein: CASSSRVGGNTIYF. CDR3 DNA: TGTGCCAGCAGCTCCAGGGTAGGCGGAAACACCATATATTTT.

As for this clonotype: A much larger clone differs from this one at a single base, so this may be a read error. This rearrangement joins TRBV30 to TRBJ2-7; perhaps D is TRBD1 or TRBD2 (6 bases each). V was cut by 3 bases and J by 7 bases, with 22 bases left in between. The CDR3 totals 15 residues. Germline V gene data show CDR1 as GTSNPN and CDR2 as SVGIG (reference sequence). CDR3 residues: CAWSSWGAVSREQYF. For the CDR3, the DNA is TGTGCCTGGAGCTCGTGGGGGGCCGTTTCGAGGGAGCAGTACTTC.